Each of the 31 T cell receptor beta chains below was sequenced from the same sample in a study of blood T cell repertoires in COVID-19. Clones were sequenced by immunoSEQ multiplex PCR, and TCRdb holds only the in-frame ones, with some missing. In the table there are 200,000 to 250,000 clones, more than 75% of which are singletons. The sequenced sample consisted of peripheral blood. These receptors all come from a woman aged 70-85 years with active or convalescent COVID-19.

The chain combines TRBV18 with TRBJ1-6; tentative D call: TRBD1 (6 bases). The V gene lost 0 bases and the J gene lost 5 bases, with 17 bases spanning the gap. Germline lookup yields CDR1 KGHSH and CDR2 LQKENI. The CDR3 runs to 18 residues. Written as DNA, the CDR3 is TGTGCCAGCTCACCACCAGGGGTAGGGGGAGCAAATAATTCACCCCTCCACTTT. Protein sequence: CASSPPGVGGANNSPLHF.

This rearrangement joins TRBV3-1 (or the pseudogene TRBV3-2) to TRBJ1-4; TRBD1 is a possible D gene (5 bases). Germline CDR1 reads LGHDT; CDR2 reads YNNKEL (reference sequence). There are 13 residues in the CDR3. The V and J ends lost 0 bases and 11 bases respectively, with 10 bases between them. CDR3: CASSQEGGGKLFF. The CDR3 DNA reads TGTGCCAGCAGCCAAGAAGGCGGGGGTAAACTGTTTTTT.

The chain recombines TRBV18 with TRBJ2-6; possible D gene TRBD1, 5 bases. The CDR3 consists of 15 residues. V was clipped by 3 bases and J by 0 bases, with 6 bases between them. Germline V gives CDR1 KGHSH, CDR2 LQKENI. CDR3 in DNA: TGTGCCAGCTCACCGGACACCTCTGGGGCCAACGTCCTGACTTTC. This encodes CASSPDTSGANVLTF.

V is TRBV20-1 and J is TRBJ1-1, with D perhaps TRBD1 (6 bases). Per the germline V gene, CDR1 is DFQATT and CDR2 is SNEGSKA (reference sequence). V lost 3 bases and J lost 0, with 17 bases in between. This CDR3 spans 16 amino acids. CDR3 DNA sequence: TGCAGTGCTAGTGGAAGGAGGGGGGGAATGAACACTGAAGCTTTCTTT. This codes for CSASGRRGGMNTEAFF.

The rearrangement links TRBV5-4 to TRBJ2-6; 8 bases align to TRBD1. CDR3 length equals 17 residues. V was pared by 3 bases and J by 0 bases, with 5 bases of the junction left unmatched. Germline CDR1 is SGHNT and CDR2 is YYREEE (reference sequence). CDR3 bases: TGTGCCAGCAGCTCCGGGACAGGTCCCTCTGGGGCCAACGTCCTGACTTTC. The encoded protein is CASSSGTGPSGANVLTF.

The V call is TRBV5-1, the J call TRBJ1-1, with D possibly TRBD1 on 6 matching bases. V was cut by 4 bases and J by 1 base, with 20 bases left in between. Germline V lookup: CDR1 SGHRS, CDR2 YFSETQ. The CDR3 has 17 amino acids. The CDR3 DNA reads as TGCGCCAGCAGCGCCCACCCGTGGGGGCCCGAGAACACTGAAGCTTTCTTT. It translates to CASSAHPWGPENTEAFF.

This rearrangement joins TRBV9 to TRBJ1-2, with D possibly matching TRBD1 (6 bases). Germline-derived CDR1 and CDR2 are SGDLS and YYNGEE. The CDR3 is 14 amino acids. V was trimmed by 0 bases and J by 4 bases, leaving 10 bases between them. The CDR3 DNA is TGTGCCAGCAGCGTAGGTTGGGACACCTATGGCTACACCTTC. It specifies CASSVGWDTYGYTF. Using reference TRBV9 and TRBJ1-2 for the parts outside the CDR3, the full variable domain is DSGVTQTPKHLITATGQRVTLRCSPRSGDLSVYWYQQSLDQGLQFLIQYYNGEERAKGNILERFSAQQFPDLHSELNLSSLELGDSALYFCASSVGWDTYGYTFGSGTRLTVV.

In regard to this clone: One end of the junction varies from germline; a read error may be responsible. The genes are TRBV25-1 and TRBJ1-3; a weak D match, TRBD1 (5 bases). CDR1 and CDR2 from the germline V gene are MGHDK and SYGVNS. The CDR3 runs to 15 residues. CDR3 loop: CASSGGGGVGYTIYF. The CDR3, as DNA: TGTGCCAGCAGTGGAGGAGGAGGGGTTGGATACACCATATATTTT.

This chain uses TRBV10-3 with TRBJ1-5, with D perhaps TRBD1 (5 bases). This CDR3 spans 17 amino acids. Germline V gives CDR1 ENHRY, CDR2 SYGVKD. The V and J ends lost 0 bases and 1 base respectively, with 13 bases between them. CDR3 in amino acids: CAISESFSRQSNQPQHF. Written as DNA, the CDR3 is TGTGCCATCAGTGAGTCTTTTTCCCGACAGAGCAATCAGCCCCAGCATTTT.

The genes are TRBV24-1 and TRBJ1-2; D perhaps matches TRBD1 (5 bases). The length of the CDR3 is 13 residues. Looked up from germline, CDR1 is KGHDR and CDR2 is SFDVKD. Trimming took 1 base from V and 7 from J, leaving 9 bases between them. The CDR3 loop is CATSDLGGVGYTF. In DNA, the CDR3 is TGTGCCACCAGTGATTTAGGAGGGGTTGGCTACACCTTC.

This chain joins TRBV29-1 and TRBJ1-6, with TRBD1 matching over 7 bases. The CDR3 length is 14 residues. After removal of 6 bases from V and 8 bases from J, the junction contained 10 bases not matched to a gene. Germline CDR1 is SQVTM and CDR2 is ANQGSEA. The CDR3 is CSVRAGDSYSPLHF. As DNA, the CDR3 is TGCAGCGTCCGGGCCGGGGACAGCTATTCACCCCTCCACTTT.

The CDR3 spells CASSPDREAGEAFF. The CDR3 DNA reads as TGTGCCAGCAGCCCCGACAGGGAGGCAGGTGAAGCTTTCTTT. This chain links TRBV11-3 with TRBJ1-1; 7 bases are a match to TRBD1. This CDR3 is 14 amino acids long. The germline CDR1 and CDR2 sequences are SGHNT and YENEEA. Trimming took 5 bases from V and 7 from J; bases not matched to a gene: 10.

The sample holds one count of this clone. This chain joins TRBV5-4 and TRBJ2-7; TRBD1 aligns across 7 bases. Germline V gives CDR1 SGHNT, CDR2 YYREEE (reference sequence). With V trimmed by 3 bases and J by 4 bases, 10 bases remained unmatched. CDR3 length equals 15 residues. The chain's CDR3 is CASSSTGQMMYEQYF. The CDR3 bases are TGTGCCAGCAGCTCGACAGGGCAAATGATGTACGAGCAGTACTTC. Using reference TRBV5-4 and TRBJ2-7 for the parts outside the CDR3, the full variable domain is ETGVTQSPTHLIKTRGQQVTLRCSSQSGHNTVSWYQQALGQGPQFIFQYYREEENGRGNFPPRFSGLQFPNYSSELNVNALELDDSALYLCASSSTGQMMYEQYFGPGTRLTVT.

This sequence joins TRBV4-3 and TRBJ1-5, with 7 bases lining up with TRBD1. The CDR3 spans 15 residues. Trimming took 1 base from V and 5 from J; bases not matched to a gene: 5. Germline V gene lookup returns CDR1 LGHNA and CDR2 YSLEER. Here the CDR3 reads CASSQGHRGDQPQHF. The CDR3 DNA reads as TGCGCCAGCAGCCAAGGGCACAGGGGAGATCAGCCCCAGCATTTT.

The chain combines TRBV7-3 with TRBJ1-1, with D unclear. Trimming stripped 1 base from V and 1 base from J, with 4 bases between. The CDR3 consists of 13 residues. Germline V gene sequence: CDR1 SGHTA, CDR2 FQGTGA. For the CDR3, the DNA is TGTGCCAGCAGCTTAATCAAGAACACTGAAGCTTTCTTT. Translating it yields CASSLIKNTEAFF. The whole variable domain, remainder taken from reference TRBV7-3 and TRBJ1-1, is GAGVSQTPSNKVTEKGKYVELRCDPISGHTALYWYRQSLGQGPEFLIYFQGTGAADDSGLPNDRFFAVRPEGSVSTLKIQRTERGDSAVYLCASSLIKNTEAFFGQGTRLTVV.

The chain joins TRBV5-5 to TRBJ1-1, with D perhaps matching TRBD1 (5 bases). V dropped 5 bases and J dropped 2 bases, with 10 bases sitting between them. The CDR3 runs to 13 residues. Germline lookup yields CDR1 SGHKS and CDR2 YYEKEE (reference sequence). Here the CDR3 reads CASRGQDNTEAFF. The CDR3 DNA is TGTGCCAGCAGAGGACAAGATAACACTGAAGCTTTCTTT.

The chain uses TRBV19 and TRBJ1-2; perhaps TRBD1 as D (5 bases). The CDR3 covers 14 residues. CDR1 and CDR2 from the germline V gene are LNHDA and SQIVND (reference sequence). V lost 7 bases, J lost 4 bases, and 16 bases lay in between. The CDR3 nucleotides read TGTGCCAGTAATCCGACAGCGATTGGCTATGGCTACACCTTC. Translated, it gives CASNPTAIGYGYTF.

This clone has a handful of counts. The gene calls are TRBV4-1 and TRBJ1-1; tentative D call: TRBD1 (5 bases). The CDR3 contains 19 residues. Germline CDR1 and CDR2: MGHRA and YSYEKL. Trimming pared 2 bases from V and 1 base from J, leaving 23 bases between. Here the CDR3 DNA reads TGCGCCAGCAGCCAATTACATCCCCCCCGCGATCAGGGGAACACTGAAGCTTTCTTT. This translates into CASSQLHPPRDQGNTEAFF.

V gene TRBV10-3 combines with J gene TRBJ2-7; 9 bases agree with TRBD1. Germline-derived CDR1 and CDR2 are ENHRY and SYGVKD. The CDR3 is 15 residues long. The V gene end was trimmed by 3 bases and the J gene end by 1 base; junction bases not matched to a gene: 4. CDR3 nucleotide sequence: TGTGCCATCAGTGAAAGGGGACAGGGATCCTACGAGCAGTACTTC. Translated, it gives CAISERGQGSYEQYF.

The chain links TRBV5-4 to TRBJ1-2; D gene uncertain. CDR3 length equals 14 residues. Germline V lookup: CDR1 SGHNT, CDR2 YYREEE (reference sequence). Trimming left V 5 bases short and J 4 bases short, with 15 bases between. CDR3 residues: CASSNERLFYGYTF. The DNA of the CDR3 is TGTGCCAGCAGTAATGAGAGGCTTTTCTATGGCTACACCTTC.

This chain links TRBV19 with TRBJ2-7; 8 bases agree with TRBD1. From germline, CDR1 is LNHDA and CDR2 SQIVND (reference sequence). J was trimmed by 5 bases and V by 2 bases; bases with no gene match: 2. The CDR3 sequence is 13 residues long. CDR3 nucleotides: TGTGCCAGTAGTATAACAGGGGGGAACGAGCAGTACTTC. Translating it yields CASSITGGNEQYF.

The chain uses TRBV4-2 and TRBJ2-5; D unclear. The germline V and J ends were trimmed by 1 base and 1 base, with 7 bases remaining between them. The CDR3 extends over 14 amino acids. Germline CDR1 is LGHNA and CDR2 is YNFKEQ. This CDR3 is CASSQVNSQETQYF. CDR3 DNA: TGTGCCAGCAGCCAAGTAAACAGCCAAGAGACCCAGTACTTC.

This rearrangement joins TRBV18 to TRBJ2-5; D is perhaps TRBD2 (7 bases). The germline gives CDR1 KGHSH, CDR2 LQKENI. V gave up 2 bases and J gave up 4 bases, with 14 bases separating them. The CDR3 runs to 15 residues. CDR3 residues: CASSPGGGFGETQYF. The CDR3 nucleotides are TGTGCCAGCTCACCAGGCGGGGGCTTTGGAGAGACCCAGTACTTC. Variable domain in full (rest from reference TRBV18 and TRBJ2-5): NAGVMQNPRHLVRRRGQEARLRCSPMKGHSHVYWYRQLPEEGLKFMVYLQKENIIDESGMPKERFSAEFPKEGPSILRIQQVVRGDSAAYFCASSPGGGFGETQYFGPGTRLLVL.

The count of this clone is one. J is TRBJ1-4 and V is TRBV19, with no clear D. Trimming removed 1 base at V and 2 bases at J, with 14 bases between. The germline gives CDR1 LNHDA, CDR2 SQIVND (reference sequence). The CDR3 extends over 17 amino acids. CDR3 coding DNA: TGTGCCAGTAGTATAGTCCCCCTGACAAGTACTAATGAAAAACTGTTTTTT. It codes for CASSIVPLTSTNEKLFF.

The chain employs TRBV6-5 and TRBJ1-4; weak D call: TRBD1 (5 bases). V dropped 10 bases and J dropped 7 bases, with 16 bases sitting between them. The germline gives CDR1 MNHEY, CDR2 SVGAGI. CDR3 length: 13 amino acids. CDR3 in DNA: TGTGCCATATGGGGGGATGTGGGTGAAAAACTGTTTTTT. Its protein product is CAIWGDVGEKLFF.

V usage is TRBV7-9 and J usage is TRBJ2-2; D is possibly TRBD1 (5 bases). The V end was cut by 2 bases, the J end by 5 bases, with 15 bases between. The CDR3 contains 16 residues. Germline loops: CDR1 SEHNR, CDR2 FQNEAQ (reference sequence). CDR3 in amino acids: CASSLRVGRATGELFF. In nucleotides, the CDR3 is TGTGCCAGCAGCTTACGAGTAGGCAGGGCTACCGGGGAGCTGTTTTTT.

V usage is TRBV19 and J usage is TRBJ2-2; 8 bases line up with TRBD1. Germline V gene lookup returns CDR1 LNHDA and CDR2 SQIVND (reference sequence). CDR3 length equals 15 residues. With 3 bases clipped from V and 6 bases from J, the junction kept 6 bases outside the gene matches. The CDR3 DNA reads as TGTGCCAGTAGTATGCAGGGGGCATTCGCCGGGGAGCTGTTTTTT. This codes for CASSMQGAFAGELFF.

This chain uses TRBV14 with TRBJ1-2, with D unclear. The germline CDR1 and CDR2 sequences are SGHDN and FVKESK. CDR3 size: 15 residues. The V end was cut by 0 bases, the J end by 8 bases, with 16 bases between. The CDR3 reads CASSQDFWERGGYTF. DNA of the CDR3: TGTGCCAGCAGCCAAGATTTTTGGGAGCGAGGGGGCTACACCTTC.

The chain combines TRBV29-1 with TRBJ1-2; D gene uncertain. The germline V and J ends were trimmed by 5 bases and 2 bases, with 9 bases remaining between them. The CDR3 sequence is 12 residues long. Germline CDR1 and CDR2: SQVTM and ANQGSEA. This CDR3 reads CSVSGGNYGYTF. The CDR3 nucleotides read TGCAGCGTTTCGGGAGGGAACTATGGCTACACCTTC. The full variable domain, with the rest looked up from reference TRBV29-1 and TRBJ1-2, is SAVISQKPSRDICQRGTSLTIQCQVDSQVTMMFWYRQQPGQSLTLIATANQGSEATYESGFVIDKFPISRPNLTFSTLTVSNMSPEDSSIYLCSVSGGNYGYTFGSGTRLTVV.

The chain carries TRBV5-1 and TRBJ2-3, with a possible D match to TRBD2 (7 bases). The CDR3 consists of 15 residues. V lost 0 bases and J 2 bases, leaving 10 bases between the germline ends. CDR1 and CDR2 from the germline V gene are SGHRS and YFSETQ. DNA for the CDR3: TGCGCCAGCAGCTTGGACGGGGGGCCCACAGATACGCAGTATTTT. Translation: CASSLDGGPTDTQYF.

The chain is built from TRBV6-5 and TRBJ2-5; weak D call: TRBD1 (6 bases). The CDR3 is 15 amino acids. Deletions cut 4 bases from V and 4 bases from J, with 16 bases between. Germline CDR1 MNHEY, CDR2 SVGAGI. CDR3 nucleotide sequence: TGTGCCAGCAGTTCCTTCCAGGGGTTAGGAGAGACCCAGTACTTC. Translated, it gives CASSSFQGLGETQYF.